This T cell receptor (beta chain) was sequenced in a study of blood T cell repertoires in COVID-19. Turning to the study itself: Samples came from the United States, Italy and Spain, spanning acute and convalescent COVID-19. In each case, the material was cDNA or gDNA derived from T cells, B-cell-depleted T cells, or PBMCs.

In the original analysis: Quantification of nucleated cells was approximated via reference gene primer amplification. Libraries were prepared by immunoSEQ multiplex PCR; TCRdb keeps only in-frame clonotypes and omits some of them. V, J and clone size derive from that table, while D and trimming were established from the DNA sequence. The table includes about 82,000 clones, around 80% detected once. Germline-derived CDR1 and CDR2 are SNHLY and FYNNEI. CDR3 length: 13 amino acids. Trimming took off 6 bases at V and 0 bases at J, with 8 bases between the two ends. The rearrangement uses TRBV2 and TRBJ1-2, with D unresolved. The TCR originated in a middle-aged woman with active or convalescent COVID-19. Source material: peripheral blood. The CDR3 nucleotides are TGTGCCAGCAGGGGAGCCCCTAACTATGGCTACACCTTC. Amino acid sequence: CASRGAPNYGYTF.